The clone carrying this TCR beta chain was counted a single time. Its antigen is as yet unknown. This may arise from a read error, as a much more abundant clone is one base away. Enrolled ophthalmopathy patients presented with a Clinical Activity Score of at least 3, a NOSPECS grade of at least 4, and disease duration under 3 months. Out of over 9 ml of fresh peripheral blood came the PBMCs. This record belongs to a study of T cells in Graves' hyperthyroidism and ophthalmopathy. General study points: Blood also contained most expanded thyroid clonotypes above 0.001. The authors' 13 V-J model separated ophthalmopathy from stable hyperthyroidism.

V lost 6 bases and J lost 8, with 7 bases in between. The CDR3 consists of 11 residues. It was RNA transcripts that yielded the amplified TCR beta CDR3 regions. With the HTBI primer set, the TCR CDR3 went through a first round of RT-PCR. TCRdb reanalysed the multiplex PCR reads using MiXCR and keeps one entry per CDR3 protein. This table has approximately 520,000 distinct CDR3 sequences, approximately 25% appearing once. This chain links TRBV12-3 or TRBV12-4 with TRBJ2-2, with D unresolved. The TCR originated in a woman in her twenties or thirties with Graves' ophthalmopathy. The sequencing input was blood. The CDR3 protein is CASSPVGELFF. DNA of the CDR3: TGTGCCAGCAGCCCTGTGGGGGAGCTGTTTTTT.